Given below is one T cell receptor beta chain in context. Primers used for first-strand cDNA, a TRAV- and TRBV-specific set, covered both alpha and beta chains. Over roughly 20 PCR cycles, TCRs were amplified from a constant-region primer and V-primer adapter. mRNA isolates were amplified via in vitro transcription. MiXCR, run by TCRdb on the reads, gives a single entry per CDR3 protein. The sample consists of approximately 89,000 distinct CDR3 sequences, approximately 20% of them appearing once. CDR1 and CDR2 (germline): DFQATT, SNEGSKA (reference sequence). The CDR3 is made up of 12 amino acids. Trimming removed 7 bases from V and 4 bases from J, with 11 bases in between. This sample's time point: before trial treatment. Donors were treated with nivolumab, ipilimumab, aspirin, and low-dose cyclophosphamide and radiotherapy. These data originate in a study of low-dose radiotherapy and immunotherapy resistance in tumors. About the research overall: Each patient was administered nivolumab intravenously at 240 mg, which was a flat dose, every two weeks, along with intravenous ipilimumab at 1 mg/kg every six weeks. Cyclophosphamide went in intravenously at 200 mg/m2 every two weeks, one day before radiation and immunotherapy.

The sequence derives from a male donor with prostate cancer. The sequencing used PBMCs, collected before treatment. This rearrangement joins TRBV20-1 to TRBJ2-1; D is unclear. This CDR3 is CSGLAAYNEQFF. The CDR3 nucleotides read TGCAGTGGTCTGGCGGCGTACAATGAGCAGTTCTTC.